This T cell receptor beta chain was sequenced for a study of cytotoxic CD8 clonotypes in ibrutinib-treated CLL. This CDR3 is 18 amino acids long. Germline-derived CDR1 and CDR2 are MGHRA and YSYEKL. With V trimmed by 4 bases and J by 1 base, 10 bases remained unmatched. For this clone: What it binds is not known.

Study-level results: Measured clonality at baseline was greater than in age-matched healthy donors and tracked with circulating CD8+ T-cell counts. Upon ibrutinib response clonality rose, and upon progression it fell back toward baseline.

Sequenced by immunoSEQ multiplex PCR; TCRdb stores in-frame clones only, minus some. The sample includes over 130,000 clones, more than 75% of them seen just once. Material: PBMCs, obtained after 36 months of ibrutinib treatment. The chain joins TRBV4-1 to TRBJ2-4; 10 bases align to TRBD2. The source of this sequence is a human donor with chronic lymphocytic leukemia. CDR3 sequence: CASSRGAAGGPAKNIQYF. The CDR3 DNA sequence: TGCGCCAGCAGCCGGGGAGCAGCGGGGGGGCCCGCCAAAAACATTCAGTACTTC.